This T cell receptor beta chain was identified during a study of T-cell memory formation after mild COVID-19. In the study overall: Each donor largely had its own TCR clusters. General study findings and limits: Contracting CD8+ clones were enriched in EMRA, CD4+ mainly in CM and EM. Clones shrinking from day 15 to 85 showed even CD4/CD8 mixes; later expanders tilted CD4+.

In regard to this clonotype: Its antigen is unknown.

The CDR3 has 14 residues. The V and J ends lost 1 base and 4 bases respectively, with 12 bases between them. In germline, CDR1 is SGDLS, CDR2 YYNGEE. MiXCR, run by TCRdb on the 5' RACE reads, gives a single entry per CDR3 protein. The sample carries 550,000 to 600,000 distinct CDR3 sequences, roughly 17% recorded once. V gene TRBV9 combines with J gene TRBJ2-7; D uncertain. Input material: PBMCs or a T cell subset sorted from them (not recorded which). The receptor was isolated from an adult woman who had mild COVID-19 (a few samples of this study predate the infection). Cell type and time point are not known. CDR3 sequence reads: CASSVSPTKYEQYF. DNA for the CDR3: TGTGCCAGCAGCGTATCCCCTACCAAGTACGAGCAGTACTTC.